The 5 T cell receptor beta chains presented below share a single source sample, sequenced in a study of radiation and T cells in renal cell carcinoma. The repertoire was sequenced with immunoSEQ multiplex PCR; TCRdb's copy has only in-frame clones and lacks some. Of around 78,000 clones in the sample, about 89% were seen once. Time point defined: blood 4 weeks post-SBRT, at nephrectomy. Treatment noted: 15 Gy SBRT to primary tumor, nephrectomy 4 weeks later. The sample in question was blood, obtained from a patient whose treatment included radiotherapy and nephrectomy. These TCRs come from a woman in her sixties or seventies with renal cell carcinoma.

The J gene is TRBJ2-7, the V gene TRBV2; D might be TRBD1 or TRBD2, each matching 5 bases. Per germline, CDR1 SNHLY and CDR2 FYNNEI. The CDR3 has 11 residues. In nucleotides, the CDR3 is TGTGCTTATCGGGACCGATACGAGCAGTACTTC. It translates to CAYRDRYEQYF. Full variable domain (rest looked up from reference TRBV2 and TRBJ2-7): EPEVTQTPSHQVTQMGQEVILRCVPISNHLYFYWYRQILGQKVEFLVSFYNNEISEKSEIFDDQFSVERPDGSNFTLKIRSTKLEDSAMYFCAYRDRYEQYFGPGTRLTVT.

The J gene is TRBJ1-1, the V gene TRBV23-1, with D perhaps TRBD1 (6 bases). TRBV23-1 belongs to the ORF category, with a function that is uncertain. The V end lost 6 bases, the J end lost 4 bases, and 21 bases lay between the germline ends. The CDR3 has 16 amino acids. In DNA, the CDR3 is TGCGCCAGCAGAGACTACAGGGTCTCCGATAGCACTGAAGCTTTCTTT. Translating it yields CASRDYRVSDSTEAFF.

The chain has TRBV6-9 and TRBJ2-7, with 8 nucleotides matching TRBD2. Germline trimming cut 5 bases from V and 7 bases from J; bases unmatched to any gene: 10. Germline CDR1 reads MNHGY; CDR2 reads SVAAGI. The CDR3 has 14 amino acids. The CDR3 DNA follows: TGTGCCAGCAGTATTGTGGCGGGGGGTCTGGAGCAGTACTTC. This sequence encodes CASSIVAGGLEQYF.

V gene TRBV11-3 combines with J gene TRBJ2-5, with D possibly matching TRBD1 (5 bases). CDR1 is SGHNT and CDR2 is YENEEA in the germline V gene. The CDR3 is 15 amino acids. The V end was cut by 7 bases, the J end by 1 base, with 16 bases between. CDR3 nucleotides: TGTGCCAGCAACACAAACAGGCAAGTCCAAGAGACCCAGTACTTC. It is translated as CASNTNRQVQETQYF.

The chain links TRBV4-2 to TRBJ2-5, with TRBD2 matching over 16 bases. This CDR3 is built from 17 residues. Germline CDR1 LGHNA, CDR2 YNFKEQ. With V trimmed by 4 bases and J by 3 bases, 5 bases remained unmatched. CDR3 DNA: TGTGCCAGCAGCCTGGGGACTAGCGGGGGGGGTAAAGAGACCCAGTACTTC. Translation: CASSLGTSGGGKETQYF.